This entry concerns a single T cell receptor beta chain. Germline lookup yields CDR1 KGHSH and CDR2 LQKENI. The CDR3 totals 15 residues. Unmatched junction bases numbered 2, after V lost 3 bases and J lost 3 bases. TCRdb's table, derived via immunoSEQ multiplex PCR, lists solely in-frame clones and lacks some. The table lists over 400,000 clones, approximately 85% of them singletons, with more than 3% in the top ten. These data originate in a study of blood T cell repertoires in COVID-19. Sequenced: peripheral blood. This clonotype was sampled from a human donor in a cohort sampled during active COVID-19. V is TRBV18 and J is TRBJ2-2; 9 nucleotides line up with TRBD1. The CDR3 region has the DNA TGTGCCAGCTCACCCTGGACAGGGGACACCGGGGAGCTGTTTTTT. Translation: CASSPWTGDTGELFF.